This entry lists 9 T cell receptor beta chains sequenced from one sample in a study of T cells in Graves' hyperthyroidism and ophthalmopathy (dated by TCRdb to about 2019). The library came from multiplex PCR. TCRdb shows the sequencer as Illumina HiSeq 2000. Amplification of TCR beta CDR3 regions was carried out from RNA transcripts. For the first round of RT-PCR on the TCR CDR3, the HTBI primer set was used together with the Qiagen OneStep RT-PCR kit. The public reads were reprocessed in TCRdb via fastp at Q25 and MiXCR, keeping in-frame beta chains. CDR3 protein duplicates are merged, each entry listing the most common genes and DNA. The sample table records over 45,000 distinct CDR3 sequences; around 48% of these occur just once. The ten most abundant clones make up 30% to 40% of the sample. Sequencing used peripheral blood or thyroid tissue (not recorded which). Source of these receptors: a woman between 50 and 59 years old with Graves' hyperthyroidism.

Points on this clonotype: As the CDR3 is not closed by the conserved phenylalanine or tryptophan, this likely results from a read error. The DNA is omitted, as the CDR3 cannot be located on it reliably, and the CDR3 follows TCRdb's listing. The V call is TRBV15, the J call TRBJ2-1. CDR1 is LNHNV and CDR2 is YYDKDF in the germline V gene (reference sequence). Including both end residues, the CDR3 is 8 amino acids long. CDR3: CATSRDPQ.

J is TRBJ1-5 and V is TRBV2, with 8 bases identical to TRBD1. The CDR3 totals 14 residues. The germline V gene has CDR1 SNHLY and CDR2 FYNNEI. V trimming: 6 bases; J trimming: 5 bases; junction bases outside the gene matches: 6. As DNA, the CDR3 is TGTGCCAGCAGGAAGGACAGGGCTCATCAGCCCCAGCATTTT. It translates to CASRKDRAHQPQHF. Combining the CDR3 with reference TRBV2 and TRBJ1-5 gives the whole variable domain EPEVTQTPSHQVTQMGQEVILRCVPISNHLYFYWYRQILGQKVEFLVSFYNNEISEKSEIFDDQFSVERPDGSNFTLKIRSTKLEDSAMYFCASRKDRAHQPQHFGDGTRLSIL.

Within the sample, this clonotype is large. V gene TRBV4-3 combines with J gene TRBJ2-6, with 8 bases matching TRBD1. There are 17 residues in the CDR3. The V gene's germline CDR1 is LGHNA and CDR2 YSLEER. J gave up 3 bases and V 0 bases, and 4 bases lay outside the gene matches. In DNA form, the CDR3 reads TGCGCCAGCAGCCAAGAGGGCAGGGGGCGTGGGGCCAACGTCCTGACTTTC. Encoded protein: CASSQEGRGRGANVLTF.

Details on this clonotype: Compared with germline, one end of the junction differs, possibly owing to a read error. The chain joins TRBV7-6 to TRBJ2-7, with D tentatively TRBD1 or TRBD2 (5 bases each). This CDR3 is 14 amino acids long. CDR1 is SGHVS and CDR2 is FNYEAQ in the germline V gene. CDR3 sequence reads: CASSLGGNSCEQHF. The CDR3 region has the DNA TGTGCCAGCAGCTTAGGGGGGAACTCCTGCGAGCAGCACTTC. The full variable domain, its missing parts supplied by reference TRBV7-6 and TRBJ2-7, is GAGVSQSPRYKVTKRGQDVALRCDPISGHVSLYWYRQALGQGPEFLTYFNYEAQQDKSGLPNDRFSAERPEGSISTLTIQRTEQRDSAMYRCASSLGGNSCEQHFGPGTRLTVT.

The chain links TRBV7-2 to TRBJ1-2; 12 nucleotides agree with TRBD1. Trimming at V came to 5 bases and at J to 3 bases, leaving 13 bases not matched to a gene. Germline V gene lookup returns CDR1 SGHTA and CDR2 FQGNSA. The CDR3 length is 18 residues. DNA of the CDR3: TGTGCCAGCAGCAAGTCCCTCCGGGACAGGGGGCATTACTATGGCTACACCTTC. Translating gives CASSKSLRDRGHYYGYTF.

This clonotype counts as medium-sized (0.01 to 0.1%). The chain combines TRBV20-1 with TRBJ2-5; D is undetermined. The V end was cut by 6 bases, the J end by 1 base, with 12 bases between. The CDR3 is 13 residues long. The germline V gene has CDR1 DFQATT and CDR2 SNEGSKA (reference sequence). The CDR3 coding sequence is TGCAGTGCCAGACTGGCCTTCCAAGAGACCCAGTACTTC. Its protein is CSARLAFQETQYF.

The sample holds many counts of this clonotype. The chain is built from TRBV10-3 and TRBJ1-1; possibly TRBD1 for D (5 bases). Between the trimmed V and J ends, which lost 4 bases and 1 base, there was a span of 16 bases. CDR3 length: 16 amino acids. The germline CDR1 and CDR2 sequences are ENHRY and SYGVKD. CDR3 amino acids: CAISAGTSPPNTEAFF. For the CDR3, the DNA is TGTGCCATCAGTGCGGGGACTTCCCCCCCGAACACTGAAGCTTTCTTT.

This clonotype was seen many times. The V and J genes are TRBV20-1 and TRBJ1-4; D not resolved. Trimming took off 6 bases at V and 7 bases at J, with 12 bases between the two ends. The CDR3 covers 12 residues. The germline V gene encodes CDR1 DFQATT and CDR2 SNEGSKA (reference sequence). The CDR3 DNA reads TGCAGTGCAGCCCTGACGCGTGAAAAACTGTTTTTT. Protein product: CSAALTREKLFF.

In its sample, this clonotype was seen many times. The genes are TRBV30 and TRBJ1-1; D is unresolved. Germline V lookup: CDR1 GTSNPN, CDR2 SVGIG (reference sequence). Trimming left V 0 bases short and J 2 bases short, with 4 bases between. The CDR3 extends over 12 amino acids. The CDR3: CAWSVINTEAFF. The CDR3 bases are TGTGCCTGGAGTGTGATTAACACTGAAGCTTTCTTT.